This T cell receptor (beta chain) came from a study of identifying expanded T cells in peripheral blood. Whole-study results and caveats: Differentially abundant clones: about 1.2 between replicates, approximately 15 at roughly 13 days, more than 18 at four. Across healthy donors, higher total template counts meant significantly greater approximately two-week count variance.

A remark on this clone: Its antigen is as yet unknown.

The germline V gene has CDR1 SGHVS and CDR2 FNYEAQ. Trimming left V 4 bases short and J 9 bases short, with 16 bases between. The CDR3 has 15 residues. The method was immunoSEQ multiplex PCR; TCRdb's version includes in-frame clones alone and lacks a portion of them. The table has approximately 97,000 clones, roughly 88% seen once. Collection occurred without any documented infections or immune events in donors. Sequences were obtained from blood. The receptor comes from a person aged 18 to 69 in good health. V is TRBV7-6 and J is TRBJ1-6, with TRBD1 as a possible D gene (6 bases). The CDR3 sequence: CASSSQGQPGSPLHF. In nucleotides, the CDR3 is TGTGCCAGCAGCTCCCAAGGACAGCCAGGTTCACCCCTCCACTTT.